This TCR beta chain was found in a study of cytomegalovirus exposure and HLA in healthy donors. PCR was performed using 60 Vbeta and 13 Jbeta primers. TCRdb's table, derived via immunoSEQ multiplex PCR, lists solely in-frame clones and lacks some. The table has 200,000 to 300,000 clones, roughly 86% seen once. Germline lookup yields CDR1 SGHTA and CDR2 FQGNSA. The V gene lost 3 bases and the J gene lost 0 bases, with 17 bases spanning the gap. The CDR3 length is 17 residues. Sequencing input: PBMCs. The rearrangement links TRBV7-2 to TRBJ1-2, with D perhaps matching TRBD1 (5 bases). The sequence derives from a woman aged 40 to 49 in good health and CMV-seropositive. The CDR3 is CASSLGPAGQANYGYTF. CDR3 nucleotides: TGTGCCAGCAGCTTGGGCCCCGCAGGGCAAGCTAACTATGGCTACACCTTC.